Presented here are 5 T cell receptor beta chains from one specimen sequenced in a study of T cells expressing NK-cell markers. TCRdb processed the 5' RACE reads again and assigns one entry to each CDR3 protein, with no DNA. The table lists roughly 150,000 distinct CDR3 sequences. Sequencing input: blood T cells: a sorted CD56 or NKG2C T cell subset, CD4+ or CD8+ T cells, or bulk PBMC T cells (not recorded which). These receptor sequences come from a woman between 18 and 69 years old in good health.

The chain is built from TRBV7-3 and TRBJ2-1; TCRdb outputs TRBD1, but without DNA this stays unchecked. Germline loops: CDR1 SGHTA, CDR2 FQGTGA. CDR3 length equals 17 residues. The CDR3 loop reads CASSSTPLPRAPDEQFF.

The chain uses TRBV12-3 or TRBV12-4 and TRBJ2-2; TCRdb's D gene call, TRBD2, goes unchecked for lack of DNA. The CDR3 length is 14 residues. The CDR3 is CASLTGTRTGELFF.

This sequence joins TRBV5-1 and TRBJ2-7; TCRdb returns TRBD1, unconfirmable since there is no DNA. The CDR3 contains 15 residues. The germline V gene encodes CDR1 SGHRS and CDR2 YFSETQ. The CDR3 region is CASSLGDRVMIEQYF.

This chain's CDR3 is CATSDFSSSYNEQFF. The chain joins TRBV24-1 to TRBJ2-1. CDR1 and CDR2 (germline): KGHDR, SFDVKD. The length of the CDR3 is 15 residues.

V gene TRBV19 combines with J gene TRBJ2-2; the TRBD1 assignment by TCRdb is unverifiable without DNA. The CDR3 has 15 amino acids. The germline V gene has CDR1 LNHDA and CDR2 SQIVND (reference sequence). The CDR3 is CASSLEGDGSGELFF.